This TCR beta chain derives from a study of blood T cell repertoires in COVID-19. Assay used: immunoSEQ multiplex PCR; TCRdb lists only in-frame clones, some missing. The sample comprises about 100,000 clones, less than 95% of which are singletons, and just over 5% rests with the top ten. A few counts support this clone. This TCR was sampled from a man aged 50-60 years with acute or convalescent COVID-19. Sequenced sample: peripheral blood.

CDR3: CASSATRTVSNQPQHF. In nucleotides, the CDR3 is TGTGCCAGCAGCGCAACCCGGACAGTTAGCAATCAGCCCCAGCATTTT. This chain links TRBV7-8 with TRBJ1-5; D is perhaps TRBD1 (6 bases). With 5 bases removed from V and 0 bases from J, the gap between germline ends came to 14 bases. The CDR3 is 16 amino acids. Germline-derived CDR1 and CDR2 are SGHVS and FQNEAQ. The full variable domain, in which reference TRBV7-8 and TRBJ1-5 provide the parts outside the CDR3, is GAGVSQSPRYKVAKRGQDVALRCDPISGHVSLFWYQQALGQGPEFLTYFQNEAQLDKSGLPSDRFFAERPEGSVSTLKIQRTQQEDSAVYLCASSATRTVSNQPQHFGDGTRLSIL.